This TCR beta chain was recorded in a study of cytomegalovirus exposure and HLA in healthy donors. The wider study: Ancestry clustering placed around 81% of roughly 400 genotyped donors in the Caucasian-associated cluster.

In regard to this clone: Its matching antigen is unknown.

The ends were cut back, 3 bases at V and 2 bases at J, with 7 bases in the middle. Per germline, CDR1 MDHEN and CDR2 SYDVKM. The CDR3 runs 13 residues. Study results and limitations: Being indistinguishable, some V segments were excluded, TRBV6-2 and TRBV6-3 among them. According to reports, the classifier identified cytomegalovirus status with high specificity and sensitivity. The authors later linked a missense DCLRE1C variant to TCR beta V- and J-gene trimming.

The PCR made use of 60 Vbeta and 13 Jbeta primers. Sequencing used immunoSEQ multiplex PCR; TCRdb keeps in-frame clones, though not all of them. The sample yields about 140,000 clones, around four fifths seen once. Material for sequencing was PBMCs. The chain links TRBV28 to TRBJ2-5, with D tentatively TRBD1 (6 bases). The receptor comes from a middle-aged woman in good health and CMV-seronegative. The CDR3 nucleotides read TGTGCCAGCAGTTTTGGACAGCAAGAGACCCAGTACTTC. Amino acid sequence: CASSFGQQETQYF.